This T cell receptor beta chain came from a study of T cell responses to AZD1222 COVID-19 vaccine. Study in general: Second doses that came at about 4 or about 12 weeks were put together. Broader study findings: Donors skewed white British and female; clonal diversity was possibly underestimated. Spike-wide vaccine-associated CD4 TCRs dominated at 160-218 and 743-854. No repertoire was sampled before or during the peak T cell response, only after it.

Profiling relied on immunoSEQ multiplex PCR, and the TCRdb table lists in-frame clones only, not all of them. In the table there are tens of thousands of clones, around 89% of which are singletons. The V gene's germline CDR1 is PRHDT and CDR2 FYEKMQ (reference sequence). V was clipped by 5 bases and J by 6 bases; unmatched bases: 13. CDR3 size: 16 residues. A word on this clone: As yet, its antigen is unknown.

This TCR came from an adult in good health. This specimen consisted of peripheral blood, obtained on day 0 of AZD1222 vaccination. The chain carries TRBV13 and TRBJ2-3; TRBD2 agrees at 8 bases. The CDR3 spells CASSIKKQRGLDTQYF. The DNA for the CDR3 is TGTGCCAGCAGCATAAAGAAGCAGCGGGGGTTGGATACGCAGTATTTT.